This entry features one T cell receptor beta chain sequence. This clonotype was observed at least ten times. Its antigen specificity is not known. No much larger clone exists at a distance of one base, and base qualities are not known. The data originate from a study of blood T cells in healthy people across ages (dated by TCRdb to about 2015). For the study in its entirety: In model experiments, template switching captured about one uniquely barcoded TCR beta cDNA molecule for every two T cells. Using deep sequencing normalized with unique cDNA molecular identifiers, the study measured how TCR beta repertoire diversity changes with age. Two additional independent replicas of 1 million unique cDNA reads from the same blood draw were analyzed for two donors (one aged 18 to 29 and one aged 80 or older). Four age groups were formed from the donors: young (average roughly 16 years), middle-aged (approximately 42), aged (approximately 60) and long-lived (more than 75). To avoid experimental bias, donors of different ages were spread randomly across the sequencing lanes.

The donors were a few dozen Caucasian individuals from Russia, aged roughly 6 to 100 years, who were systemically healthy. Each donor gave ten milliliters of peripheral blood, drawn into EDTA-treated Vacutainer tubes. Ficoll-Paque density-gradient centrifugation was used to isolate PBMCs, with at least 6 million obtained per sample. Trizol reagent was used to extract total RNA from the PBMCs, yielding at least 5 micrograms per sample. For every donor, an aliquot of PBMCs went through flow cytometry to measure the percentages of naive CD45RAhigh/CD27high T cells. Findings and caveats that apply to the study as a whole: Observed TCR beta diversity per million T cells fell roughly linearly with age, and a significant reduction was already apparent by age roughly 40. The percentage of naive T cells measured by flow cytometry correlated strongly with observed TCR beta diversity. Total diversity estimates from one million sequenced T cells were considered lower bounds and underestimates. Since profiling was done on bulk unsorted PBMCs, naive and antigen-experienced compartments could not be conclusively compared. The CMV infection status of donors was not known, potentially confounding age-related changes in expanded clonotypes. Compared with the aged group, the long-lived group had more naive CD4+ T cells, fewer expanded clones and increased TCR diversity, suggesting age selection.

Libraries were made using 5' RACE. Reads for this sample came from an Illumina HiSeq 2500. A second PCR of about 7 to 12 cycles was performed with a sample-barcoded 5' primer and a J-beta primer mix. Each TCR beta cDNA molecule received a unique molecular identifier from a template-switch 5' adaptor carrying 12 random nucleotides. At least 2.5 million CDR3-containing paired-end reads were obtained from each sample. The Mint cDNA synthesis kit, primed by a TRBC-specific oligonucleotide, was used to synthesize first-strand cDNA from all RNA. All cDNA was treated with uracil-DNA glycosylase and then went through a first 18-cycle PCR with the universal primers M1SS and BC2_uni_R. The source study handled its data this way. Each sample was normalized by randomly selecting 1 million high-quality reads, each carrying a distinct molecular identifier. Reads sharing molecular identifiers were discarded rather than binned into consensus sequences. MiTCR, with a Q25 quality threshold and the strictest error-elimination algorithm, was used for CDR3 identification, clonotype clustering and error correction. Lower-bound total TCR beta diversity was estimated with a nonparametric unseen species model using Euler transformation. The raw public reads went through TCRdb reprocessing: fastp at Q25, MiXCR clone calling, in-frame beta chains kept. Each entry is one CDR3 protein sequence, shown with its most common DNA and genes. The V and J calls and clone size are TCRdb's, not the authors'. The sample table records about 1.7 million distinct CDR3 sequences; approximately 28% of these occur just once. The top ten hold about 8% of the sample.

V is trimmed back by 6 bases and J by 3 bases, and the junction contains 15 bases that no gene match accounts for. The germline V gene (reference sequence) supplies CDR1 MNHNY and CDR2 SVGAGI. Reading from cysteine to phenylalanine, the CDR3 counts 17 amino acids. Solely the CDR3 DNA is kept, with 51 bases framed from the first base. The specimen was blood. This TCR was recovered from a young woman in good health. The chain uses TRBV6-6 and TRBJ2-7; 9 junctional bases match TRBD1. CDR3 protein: CASSPLIFGTGNYEQYF. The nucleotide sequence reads TGTGCCAGCAGCCCCTTGATTTTTGGGACAGGGAACTACGAGCAGTACTTC.